This TCR beta chain was retrieved from a study of response to subunit inactivated influenza vaccine. The length of the CDR3 is 12 residues. Germline V gene sequence: CDR1 MNHNY, CDR2 SVGAGI (reference sequence). Between the trimmed V and J ends, which lost 2 bases and 5 bases, there was a span of 6 bases. This clonotype came up a few times. Its specificity is not known. Notes on the study in general: Authors suggested that a seasonal influenza vaccination recruits few new T cells each time.

TCRdb re-called the RT-PCR reads through MiXCR, storing one row per CDR3 protein. Of roughly 650,000 distinct CDR3 sequences in the sample, roughly 15% were seen once. The TCR originated in a man aged 45-60 years who received an inactivated influenza vaccine. Sequences were derived from PBMCs from blood, sampled 14 days before vaccination. The genes are TRBV6-6 and TRBJ1-1; D call uncertain. DNA of the CDR3: TGTGCCAGCAGTTACGCCCAAACTGAAGCTTTCTTT. Its translation is CASSYAQTEAFF.